The sequence of this T cell receptor beta chain was determined in a study of CD8 T cells in ankylosing spondylitis. CDR3 length: 14 amino acids. The germline V and J ends were trimmed by 0 bases and 4 bases, with 6 bases remaining between them. CDR1 is LNHNV and CDR2 is YYDKDF in the germline V gene (reference sequence). Study results and caveats: Some of these motif variants have turned up before, in reports on reactive arthritis synovial fluid and blood. Reports say disease-linked clones showed up significantly more in matched ankylosing spondylitis synovial fluid. Ankylosing spondylitis blood seemed to carry a telltale TCR beta motif made of fewer than 10 highly homologous variants.

On this clonotype itself: The antigen remains undetermined.

TCRdb redid the calling of the 5' RACE reads with MiXCR, one entry per CDR3 protein. The data show about 140,000 distinct CDR3 sequences, about 32% seen once. Input material: synovial fluid, either unsorted or a sorted T cell fraction (not recorded which). V and J are TRBV15 and TRBJ2-2, with a possible D match to TRBD1 (6 bases). The clonotype originates from a male donor with ankylosing spondylitis. CDR3 bases: TGTGCCACCAGCAGAGACAGGGGCACCGGGGAGCTGTTTTTT. Protein product: CATSRDRGTGELFF.